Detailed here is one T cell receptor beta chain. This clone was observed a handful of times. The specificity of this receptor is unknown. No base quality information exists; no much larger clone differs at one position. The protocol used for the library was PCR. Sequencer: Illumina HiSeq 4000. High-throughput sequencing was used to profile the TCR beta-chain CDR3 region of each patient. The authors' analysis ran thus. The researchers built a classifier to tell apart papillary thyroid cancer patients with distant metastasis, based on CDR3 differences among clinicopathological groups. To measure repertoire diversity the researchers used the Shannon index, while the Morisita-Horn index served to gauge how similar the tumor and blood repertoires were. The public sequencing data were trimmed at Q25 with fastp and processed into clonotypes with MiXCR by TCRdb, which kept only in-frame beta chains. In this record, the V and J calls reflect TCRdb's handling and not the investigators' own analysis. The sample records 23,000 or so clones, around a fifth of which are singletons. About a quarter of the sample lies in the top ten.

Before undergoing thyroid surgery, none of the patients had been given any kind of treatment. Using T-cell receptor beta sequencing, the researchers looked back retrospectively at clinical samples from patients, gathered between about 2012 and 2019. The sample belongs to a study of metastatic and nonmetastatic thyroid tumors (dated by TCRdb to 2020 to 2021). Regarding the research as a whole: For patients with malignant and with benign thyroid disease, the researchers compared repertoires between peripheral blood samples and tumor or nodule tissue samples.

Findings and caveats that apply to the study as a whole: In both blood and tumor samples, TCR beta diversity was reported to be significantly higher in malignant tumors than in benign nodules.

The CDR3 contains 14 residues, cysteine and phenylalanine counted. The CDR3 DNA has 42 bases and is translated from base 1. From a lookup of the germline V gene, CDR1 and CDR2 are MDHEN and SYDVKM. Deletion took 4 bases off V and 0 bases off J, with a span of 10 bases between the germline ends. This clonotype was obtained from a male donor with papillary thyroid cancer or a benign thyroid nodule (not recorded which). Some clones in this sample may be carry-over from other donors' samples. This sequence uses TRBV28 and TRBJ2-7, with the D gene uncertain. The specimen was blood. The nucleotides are TGTGCCAGCAGTTCCAGGACCGCCTCCTACGAGCAGTACTTC. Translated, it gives CASSSRTASYEQYF.